These 26 T cell receptor beta chains were sequenced from one sample in a study of long-term antiretroviral therapy in people with HIV. They ran version v3.0 of the immunoSEQ assay at survey level. Produced via immunoSEQ multiplex PCR; TCRdb's table is partial and in-frame only. The sample records 15,000 or so clones, approximately 90% being singletons. The sequences come from unsorted PBMCs, collected 0.6 years after starting antiretroviral therapy. All receptors come from a woman between 40 and 55 years old with HIV.

This clone was detected only once. The chain recombines TRBV4-3 with TRBJ1-2; D might be TRBD1 (5 bases). With 0 bases removed from V and 4 bases from J, the gap between germline ends came to 9 bases. The CDR3 spans 14 residues. The germline V gene has CDR1 LGHNA and CDR2 YSLEER. The CDR3 nucleotides read TGCGCCAGCAGCCAAGATCGGGACTTCTATGGCTACACCTTC. It codes for CASSQDRDFYGYTF.

The table lists this clone with a count of one. The V and J genes are TRBV11-2 and TRBJ1-3, with a weak D call TRBD1 (5 bases). The CDR3 is 17 residues long. From germline, CDR1 is SGHAT and CDR2 FQNNGV. V was clipped by 0 bases and J by 0 bases, with 12 bases between them. As DNA, the CDR3 is TGTGCCAGCAGCTTAGAGAGGGTGGGGACCTCTGGAAACACCATATATTTT. It translates to CASSLERVGTSGNTIYF.

This chain uses TRBV25-1 with TRBJ2-2, with D perhaps matching TRBD1 or TRBD2 (5 bases each). The CDR3 consists of 16 residues. Trimming pared 3 bases from V and 4 bases from J, leaving 15 bases between. Germline V gene data show CDR1 as MGHDK and CDR2 as SYGVNS. This CDR3 is CASSDKGRRLTGELFF. The CDR3, as DNA: TGTGCCAGCAGTGACAAGGGACGGAGACTCACCGGGGAGCTGTTTTTT.

The chain employs TRBV19 and TRBJ2-5, with D possibly being TRBD1 or TRBD2 (5 bases each). V shed 1 base and J shed 7 bases, with 16 bases lying between them. This CDR3 spans 15 amino acids. CDR1 and CDR2 (germline): LNHDA, SQIVND (reference sequence). CDR3 protein: CASSIVGDGGGTQYF. CDR3 nucleotides: TGTGCCAGTAGTATAGTAGGGGACGGCGGAGGGACCCAGTACTTC. The whole variable domain, remainder taken from reference TRBV19 and TRBJ2-5, is DGGITQSPKYLFRKEGQNVTLSCEQNLNHDAMYWYRQDPGQGLRLIYYSQIVNDFQKGDIAEGYSVSREKKESFPLTVTSAQKNPTAFYLCASSIVGDGGGTQYFGPGTRLLVL.

The V gene is TRBV11-2, the J gene TRBJ1-1, with D unresolved. The CDR3 spans 13 residues. Per the germline V gene, CDR1 is SGHAT and CDR2 is FQNNGV. V lost 0 bases and J lost 10, with 12 bases in between. The CDR3 sequence: CASSLELTAVAFF. The DNA for the CDR3 is TGTGCCAGCAGCTTAGAATTAACCGCGGTAGCTTTCTTT.

J is TRBJ2-1 and V is TRBV19; D might be TRBD2 (7 bases). The CDR3 is made up of 15 amino acids. Trimming left V 8 bases short and J 6 bases short, with 20 bases between. Germline loops: CDR1 LNHDA, CDR2 SQIVND (reference sequence). This CDR3 reads CASSPWGGELNEQFF. The CDR3 DNA is TGTGCCAGTTCCCCTTGGGGGGGCGAACTCAATGAGCAGTTCTTC.

The CDR3: CSVPGQGAHGYTF. In DNA form, the CDR3 reads TGCAGCGTTCCGGGACAGGGGGCTCATGGCTACACCTTC. V gene TRBV29-1 combines with J gene TRBJ1-2, with TRBD1 identical over 12 bases. Germline-derived CDR1 and CDR2 are SQVTM and ANQGSEA. This CDR3 comprises 13 residues. V shed 5 bases and J 6 bases; nucleotides not matched to a gene: 4.

The CDR3 DNA sequence: TGTGCCAGCTCACCTCAAAGCGGATTGGACCACAATGAGCAGTTCTTC. Residues: CASSPQSGLDHNEQFF. The chain couples TRBV18 to TRBJ2-1; D possibly corresponds to TRBD2 (5 bases). The length of the CDR3 is 16 residues. Germline lookup yields CDR1 KGHSH and CDR2 LQKENI. V lost 3 bases and J 5 bases, leaving 17 bases between the germline ends.

The genes are TRBV10-3 and TRBJ1-3, with D unclear. Looked up from germline, CDR1 is ENHRY and CDR2 is SYGVKD. The CDR3 length is 16 residues. With 0 bases removed from V and 3 bases from J, the gap between germline ends came to 12 bases. CDR3 loop: CAISESTGFGGNTIYF. The CDR3 region has the DNA TGTGCCATCAGTGAGTCGACTGGGTTCGGTGGAAACACCATATATTTT.

The chain recombines TRBV12-5 with TRBJ2-3; D may match TRBD1 or TRBD2 (5 bases each). Trimming took off 6 bases at V and 8 bases at J, with 15 bases between the two ends. Germline CDR1 is LGHNT and CDR2 is FRNRAP. The CDR3 is 13 residues long. The CDR3 here is CASGESGGITQYF. The CDR3 region has the DNA TGTGCTAGTGGGGAATCTGGGGGAATTACGCAGTATTTT.

This clone was observed a single time. The CDR3, as DNA: TGTGCCAGCAGTGTCACAGGTTCAAGCTCTGGAAACACCATATATTTT. Amino acids: CASSVTGSSSGNTIYF. The V and J genes are TRBV28 and TRBJ1-3, with a possible D match to TRBD1 (5 bases). Trimming shortened V by 5 bases and J by 0 bases, and 14 bases separated the two germline ends. Looked up from germline, CDR1 is MDHEN and CDR2 is SYDVKM. There are 16 residues in the CDR3.

The chain is built from TRBV12-5 and TRBJ1-5, with a tentative D call TRBD1 (5 bases). The V end was cut by 5 bases, the J end by 6 bases, with 17 bases between. The CDR3 is 15 amino acids. The V gene's germline CDR1 is LGHNT and CDR2 FRNRAP. CDR3 bases: TGTGCTAGTGGTCAAGCCAGGGTGCCGGTTCAGCCCCAGCATTTT. It is translated as CASGQARVPVQPQHF.

The chain combines TRBV5-1 with TRBJ1-5; no definite D call. Germline CDR1 and CDR2: SGHRS and YFSETQ. The CDR3 spans 16 residues. V was shortened by 4 bases and J by 0 bases, with 14 bases between the two germline ends. CDR3 region: CASSPNPGISNQPQHF. The CDR3 DNA follows: TGCGCCAGCAGCCCGAACCCGGGGATTAGCAATCAGCCCCAGCATTTT.

The chain couples TRBV6-6 to TRBJ2-3, with TRBD1 identical over 9 bases. The CDR3 loop spans 15 amino acids. Germline V lookup: CDR1 MNHNY, CDR2 SVGAGI (reference sequence). Germline trimming cut 7 bases from V and 3 bases from J; bases unmatched to any gene: 8. As DNA, the CDR3 is TGTGCCAGCACTGAGGGGACAGGGAGGACAGATACGCAGTATTTT. It encodes CASTEGTGRTDTQYF.

This chain joins TRBV7-9 and TRBJ1-1; possible D gene TRBD1, 6 bases. Trimming shortened V by 2 bases and J by 6 bases, and 22 bases separated the two germline ends. The CDR3 sequence is 17 residues long. Germline V CDR1 and CDR2: SEHNR, FQNEAQ (reference sequence). Written as DNA, the CDR3 is TGTGCCAGCAGCTTAAAAGCGGGCGAAACAGGGTTCGCTGAAGCTTTCTTT. This gives the protein CASSLKAGETGFAEAFF.

The V gene is TRBV30, the J gene TRBJ1-2; 8 bases are shared with TRBD1. The CDR3 contains 14 residues. V was clipped by 0 bases and J by 4 bases; unmatched bases: 4. CDR1 GTSNPN and CDR2 SVGIG come from the germline V gene (reference sequence). The DNA for the CDR3 is TGTGCCTGGAGTGTAGGACAGGGTGGCTATGGCTACACCTTC. Translating gives CAWSVGQGGYGYTF.

J is TRBJ1-5 and V is TRBV18; 8 positions agree with TRBD1. CDR1 is KGHSH, CDR2 LQKENI, per germline. V trimming: 4 bases; J trimming: 6 bases; junction bases outside the gene matches: 2. This CDR3 region has 13 residues. Here the CDR3 DNA reads TGTGCCAGCTCACTGGACAGGGTTCAGCCCCAGCATTTT. It codes for CASSLDRVQPQHF.

The chain recombines TRBV5-1 with TRBJ1-5; tentatively, D is TRBD1 (6 bases). Looked up from germline, CDR1 is SGHRS and CDR2 is YFSETQ. The CDR3 runs to 16 residues. The germline V and J ends were trimmed by 7 bases and 2 bases, with 19 bases remaining between them. CDR3 sequence reads: CASSLTGRGGNQPQHF. The DNA for the CDR3 is TGCGCCAGCTCGCTTACCGGCAGGGGAGGCAATCAGCCCCAGCATTTT. The whole variable domain, remainder taken from reference TRBV5-1 and TRBJ1-5, is KAGVTQTPRYLIKTRGQQVTLSCSPISGHRSVSWYQQTPGQGLQFLFEYFSETQRNKGNFPGRFSGRQFSNSRSEMNVSTLELGDSALYLCASSLTGRGGNQPQHFGDGTRLSIL.

The V and J genes are TRBV18 and TRBJ1-1; D is perhaps TRBD1 (5 bases). Trimming cost V 3 bases and J 4 bases, with 9 bases left between them. Germline CDR1 and CDR2: KGHSH and LQKENI. This CDR3 is built from 13 residues. The CDR3 here is CASSPPGSTEAFF. DNA for the CDR3: TGTGCCAGCTCACCCCCAGGGAGCACTGAAGCTTTCTTT.

The chain joins TRBV30 to TRBJ1-1, with 10 bases that match TRBD1. V shed 5 bases, J shed 1 base, and the junction held 7 bases outside the gene matches. The germline V gene has CDR1 GTSNPN and CDR2 SVGIG (reference sequence). The CDR3 spans 15 residues. The CDR3: CAWGGDRGSNTEAFF. The CDR3 DNA reads as TGTGCCTGGGGGGGGGACAGGGGATCGAACACTGAAGCTTTCTTT.

V is TRBV11-2 and J is TRBJ1-6; D uncertain. The V end lost 0 bases, the J end lost 4 bases, and 7 bases lay between the germline ends. CDR1 is SGHAT, CDR2 FQNNGV, per germline. The length of the CDR3 is 15 residues. This chain's CDR3 is CASSLDPSYNSPLHF. For the CDR3, the DNA is TGTGCCAGCAGCTTAGATCCCAGTTATAATTCACCCCTCCACTTT.

The V and J genes are TRBV18 and TRBJ2-6, with 8 nucleotides matching TRBD1. CDR1 and CDR2 (germline): KGHSH, LQKENI. Trimming cost V 3 bases and J 5 bases; bases outside gene matches: 6. The CDR3 length is 16 residues. CDR3 region: CASSPGQGGRANVLTF. The CDR3 DNA follows: TGTGCCAGCTCACCTGGACAGGGTGGAAGGGCCAACGTCCTGACTTTC.

V usage is TRBV5-1 and J usage is TRBJ1-5; TRBD1 matches 7 bases. CDR1 and CDR2 (germline): SGHRS, YFSETQ. The CDR3 totals 18 residues. With 0 bases clipped from V and 1 base from J, the junction kept 10 bases outside the gene matches. The DNA for the CDR3 is TGCGCCAGCAGCTTGGGGCCACAGGGGTTTTCAAGCAATCAGCCCCAGCATTTT. Its protein product is CASSLGPQGFSSNQPQHF.

The gene calls are TRBV7-9 and TRBJ2-7, with a weak D call TRBD1 (6 bases). Germline loops: CDR1 SEHNR, CDR2 FQNEAQ (reference sequence). Trimming took off 0 bases at V and 5 bases at J, with 14 bases between the two ends. The CDR3 sequence is 15 residues long. The CDR3 reads CASSLARTEGDEQYF. CDR3 nucleotide sequence: TGTGCCAGCAGCTTAGCCCGGACAGAGGGCGACGAGCAGTACTTC.

J is TRBJ1-3 and V is TRBV4-2; D is unresolved. Trimming cost V 0 bases and J 0 bases, with 6 bases left between them. This CDR3 is 15 amino acids long. Germline V lookup: CDR1 LGHNA, CDR2 YNFKEQ. The CDR3 is CASSQESYSGNTIYF. The CDR3, as DNA: TGTGCCAGCAGCCAAGAGTCCTACTCTGGAAACACCATATATTTT.

V usage is TRBV4-1 and J usage is TRBJ1-5; the D is unclear. From germline, CDR1 is MGHRA and CDR2 YSYEKL. Trimming took off 0 bases at V and 4 bases at J, with 10 bases between the two ends. The CDR3 extends over 15 amino acids. The CDR3: CASSQEGSANQPQHF. The CDR3 DNA is TGCGCCAGCAGCCAAGAAGGATCAGCAAATCAGCCCCAGCATTTT.